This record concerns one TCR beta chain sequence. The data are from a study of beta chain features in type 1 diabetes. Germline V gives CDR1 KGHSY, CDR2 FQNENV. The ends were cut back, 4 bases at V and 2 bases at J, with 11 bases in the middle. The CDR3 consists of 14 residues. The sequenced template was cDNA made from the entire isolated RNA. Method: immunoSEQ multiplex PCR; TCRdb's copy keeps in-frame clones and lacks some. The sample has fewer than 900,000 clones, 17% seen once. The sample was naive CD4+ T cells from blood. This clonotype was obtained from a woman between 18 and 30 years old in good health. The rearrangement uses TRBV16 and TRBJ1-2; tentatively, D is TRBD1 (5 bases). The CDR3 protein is CASSLIGGNYGYTF. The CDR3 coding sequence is TGTGCCAGCAGCCTTATTGGGGGAAACTATGGCTACACCTTC.